Listed here are 17 T cell receptor beta chains from one sample, sequenced in a study of shared clonotypes between healthy human individuals. Assay: immunoSEQ multiplex PCR; the TCRdb copy retains only in-frame clones and omits some. The sample holds about 710,000 clones, roughly two thirds seen once. Sequenced sample: memory CD4+ T cells sorted from blood. This sample's subset: CD45RA-negative fraction. These receptors all stem from a woman younger than 45 in good health.

V gene TRBV19 combines with J gene TRBJ1-1; 8 bases agree with TRBD1. Germline trimming cut 3 bases from V and 11 bases from J; bases unmatched to any gene: 5. Germline values: CDR1 LNHDA, CDR2 SQIVND (reference sequence). This CDR3 region has 12 residues. CDR3 amino acids: CASSIGQGQAFF. CDR3 nucleotides: TGTGCCAGTAGTATCGGACAGGGTCAGGCTTTCTTT.

The chain has TRBV15 and TRBJ1-2, with D maybe TRBD1 (6 bases). The CDR3 consists of 15 residues. Germline CDR1 and CDR2: LNHNV and YYDKDF (reference sequence). The germline V and J ends were trimmed by 0 bases and 4 bases, with 12 bases remaining between them. The CDR3 DNA reads TGTGCCACCAGCAGAGATGAGGGCAGGGGCTATGGCTACACCTTC. It yields the protein CATSRDEGRGYGYTF.

This rearrangement joins TRBV5-1 to TRBJ1-1; D remains unclear. This CDR3 has 14 residues. CDR1 SGHRS and CDR2 YFSETQ come from the germline V gene. Between the trimmed V and J ends, which lost 1 base and 1 base, there was a span of 8 bases. The CDR3 protein is CASSLRSANTEAFF. CDR3 DNA sequence: TGCGCCAGCAGCTTGAGGTCAGCGAACACTGAAGCTTTCTTT.

This sequence joins TRBV7-2 and TRBJ1-5; 9 bases align to TRBD1. This CDR3 is 15 amino acids long. Germline V CDR1 and CDR2: SGHTA, FQGNSA. The V gene end was trimmed by 1 base and the J gene end by 6 bases; junction bases not matched to a gene: 4. The CDR3 loop reads CASSLVTGGSQPQHF. The CDR3 coding sequence is TGTGCCAGCAGCTTAGTTACAGGGGGCTCTCAGCCCCAGCATTTT.

In this sample, this clone turned up many times. This chain joins TRBV27 and TRBJ2-1; the match to TRBD2 covers 10 bases. The V gene's germline CDR1 is MNHEY and CDR2 SMNVEV (reference sequence). The V segment lost 4 bases and the J segment 3 bases; nucleotides outside the gene matches: 15. The CDR3 has 19 amino acids. The CDR3 sequence is CASSSILSGTSDSYNEQFF. In DNA, the CDR3 is TGTGCCAGCAGTTCGATTTTATCAGGGACTAGCGACAGCTACAATGAGCAGTTCTTC.

This clone was detected once. The chain links TRBV5-1 to TRBJ2-5; D is undetermined. Trimming shortened V by 5 bases and J by 4 bases, and 15 bases separated the two germline ends. Germline V gene data show CDR1 as SGHRS and CDR2 as YFSETQ. The CDR3 covers 14 residues. The CDR3 sequence is CASSASDTAETQYF. The CDR3 DNA sequence: TGCGCCAGCAGTGCAAGCGACACCGCAGAGACCCAGTACTTC.

The DNA of the CDR3 is TGTGCCAGCAGAGCCGGGGGCTTCGTTTACAATGAGCAGTTCTTC. Protein product: CASRAGGFVYNEQFF. The chain has TRBV28 and TRBJ2-1, with D perhaps being TRBD1 or TRBD2 (6 bases each). Trimming pared 6 bases from V and 4 bases from J, leaving 16 bases between. Germline CDR1 and CDR2: MDHEN and SYDVKM. The CDR3 has 15 residues.

CDR3 coding DNA: TGTGCCAGCATAGACCCGGGACAGCAAAATCAGCCCCAGCATTTT. This translates into CASIDPGQQNQPQHF. J is TRBJ1-5 and V is TRBV6-5, with TRBD1 matching 7 bases. This CDR3 has 15 residues. Germline loops: CDR1 MNHEY, CDR2 SVGAGI. V gave up 7 bases and J gave up 4 bases; unmatched junction bases: 10.

V gene TRBV11-3 combines with J gene TRBJ2-5; D is uncertain. The germline V gene has CDR1 SGHNT and CDR2 YENEEA. The CDR3 has 12 amino acids. V lost 1 base to trimming and J lost 5 bases, with 5 bases between them. The CDR3 loop reads CASSLGSETQYF. DNA for the CDR3: TGTGCCAGCAGCTTAGGCTCGGAGACCCAGTACTTC.

The chain recombines TRBV15 with TRBJ1-2; D is possibly TRBD1 (5 bases). CDR1 LNHNV and CDR2 YYDKDF come from the germline V gene (reference sequence). The CDR3 is 13 residues long. The V gene lost 0 bases and the J gene lost 8 bases, with 10 bases spanning the gap. CDR3 bases: TGTGCCACCAGCAGAGACCTTCAGGGAGGCTACACCTTC. This translates into CATSRDLQGGYTF.

The table lists this clone with a few counts. A read error may account for a junction end that differs from germline. The chain links TRBV7-9 to TRBJ2-7; a possible D gene is TRBD1 (6 bases). CDR3 size: 18 residues. Germline V CDR1 and CDR2: SEHNR, FQNEAQ (reference sequence). The chain's CDR3 is CASNLGPATGHGSGEQYF. CDR3 nucleotides: TGTGCCAGCAACTTAGGTCCCGCGACAGGCCACGGTTCTGGCGAGCAGTACTTC.

The rearrangement links TRBV7-6 to TRBJ1-4; D call uncertain. The germline V gene has CDR1 SGHVS and CDR2 FNYEAQ. The length of the CDR3 is 14 residues. Between the trimmed V and J ends, which lost 1 base and 8 bases, there was a span of 11 bases. The CDR3 region is CASSLVVGSEKLFF. As DNA, the CDR3 is TGTGCCAGCAGCTTAGTAGTGGGCTCCGAAAAACTGTTTTTT.

The rearrangement uses TRBV5-4 and TRBJ1-1; 7 bases fit TRBD1. This CDR3 region has 15 residues. Trimming at V came to 4 bases and at J to 2 bases, leaving 8 bases not matched to a gene. Germline values: CDR1 SGHNT, CDR2 YYREEE (reference sequence). In nucleotides, the CDR3 is TGTGCCAGCAGCCCAAGCGGGACAGCCAACACTGAAGCTTTCTTT. Translation: CASSPSGTANTEAFF.

V gene TRBV14 combines with J gene TRBJ2-1; D possibly corresponds to TRBD2 (6 bases). Germline V gene sequence: CDR1 SGHDN, CDR2 FVKESK. CDR3 length equals 15 residues. Trimming left V 6 bases short and J 5 bases short, with 17 bases between. The CDR3 loop reads CASRHISGSDNEQFF. DNA of the CDR3: TGTGCCAGCAGGCACATATCCGGGAGCGACAATGAGCAGTTCTTC.

This clone was seen a single time. The chain uses TRBV6-1 and TRBJ1-2; possible D gene TRBD1, 5 bases. The V end lost 6 bases, the J end lost 4 bases, and 18 bases lay between the germline ends. Germline V gene lookup returns CDR1 MNHNS and CDR2 SASEGT. This CDR3 spans 15 amino acids. The CDR3 here is CASSTTTGVGYGYTF. The CDR3 bases are TGTGCCAGCAGCACCACTACAGGAGTTGGCTATGGCTACACCTTC.

V and J are TRBV28 and TRBJ1-2, with 7 bases aligning to TRBD1. This CDR3 region has 14 residues. V trimming: 8 bases; J trimming: 4 bases; junction bases outside the gene matches: 10. CDR1 and CDR2 from the germline V gene are MDHEN and SYDVKM. The CDR3: CASRQGGRVYGYTF. CDR3 coding DNA: TGTGCCAGCCGGCAAGGGGGCCGTGTCTATGGCTACACCTTC.

The chain is built from TRBV6-6 and TRBJ2-7, with D unclear. The germline gives CDR1 MNHNY, CDR2 SVGAGI (reference sequence). The CDR3 spans 12 residues. V lost 5 bases, J lost 4 bases, and 9 bases lay in between. CDR3 sequence reads: CASSPWQYEQYF. DNA for the CDR3: TGTGCCAGCAGTCCCTGGCAGTACGAGCAGTACTTC.